Shown below are 29 T cell receptor beta chains from a single sample sequenced in a study of blood T cell repertoires in COVID-19. Measured with immunoSEQ multiplex PCR; TCRdb has only the in-frame clones, and not every one. The data hold approximately 280,000 clones, with 80% to 90% observed a single time. The sequenced sample was peripheral blood. The receptor source for this set is a woman between 65 and 79 years old with acute or convalescent COVID-19.

This clone has a handful of counts. This chain uses TRBV2 with TRBJ1-1, with TRBD1 identical over 9 bases. After removal of 8 bases from V and 6 bases from J, the junction contained 4 bases not matched to a gene. Per germline, CDR1 SNHLY and CDR2 FYNNEI. This CDR3 spans 12 amino acids. CDR3 bases: TGTGCCAGCCGGGACAGGGTCGCTGAAGCTTTCTTT. This gives the protein CASRDRVAEAFF. The variable domain in full, completed from reference TRBV2 and TRBJ1-1, reads EPEVTQTPSHQVTQMGQEVILRCVPISNHLYFYWYRQILGQKVEFLVSFYNNEISEKSEIFDDQFSVERPDGSNFTLKIRSTKLEDSAMYFCASRDRVAEAFFGQGTRLTVV.

The chain uses TRBV7-9 and TRBJ1-2; no clear D. The CDR3 length is 15 residues. Between the trimmed V and J ends, which lost 0 bases and 2 bases, there was a span of 10 bases. Looked up from germline, CDR1 is SEHNR and CDR2 is FQNEAQ (reference sequence). The CDR3 loop reads CASSLAGETNYGYTF. Here the CDR3 DNA reads TGTGCCAGCAGCTTAGCCGGGGAAACGAACTATGGCTACACCTTC. Full variable domain (rest looked up from reference TRBV7-9 and TRBJ1-2): DTGVSQNPRHKITKRGQNVTFRCDPISEHNRLYWYRQTLGQGPEFLTYFQNEAQLEKSRLLSDRFSAERPKGSFSTLEIQRTEQGDSAMYLCASSLAGETNYGYTFGSGTRLTVV.

The J gene is TRBJ2-5, the V gene TRBV10-1; 7 bases agree with TRBD2. This CDR3 has 16 residues. Germline V gene lookup returns CDR1 WNHNN and CDR2 SYGVQD (reference sequence). V lost 5 bases and J lost 2; bases outside the gene matches: 11. Here the CDR3 reads CASSLGSGDLQETQYF. The CDR3, as DNA: TGCGCCAGCAGTTTAGGAAGCGGGGACCTGCAAGAGACCCAGTACTTC.

V is TRBV5-4 and J is TRBJ2-2, with D maybe TRBD1 (6 bases). The germline V gene encodes CDR1 SGHNT and CDR2 YYREEE (reference sequence). Trimming took 0 bases from V and 5 from J, leaving 11 bases between them. The CDR3 is 15 amino acids. CDR3 nucleotide sequence: TGTGCCAGCAGCTTGGGGGGGCGACGGACCGGGGAGCTGTTTTTT. It is translated as CASSLGGRRTGELFF.

In the case of this clone: Other DNA variants within this sample encode the same CDR3. The chain employs TRBV6-5 and TRBJ2-7; TRBD1 aligns across 7 bases. The CDR3 contains 12 residues. Per the germline V gene, CDR1 is MNHEY and CDR2 is SVGAGI. The V and J ends lost 5 bases and 4 bases, in that order; junction bases with no gene match: 2. CDR3 protein: CASSRQGYEQYF. Written as DNA, the CDR3 is TGTGCCAGCAGTCGACAGGGATACGAGCAGTACTTC.

This chain connects TRBV5-1 to TRBJ2-5; the D gene is possibly TRBD1 (5 bases). The CDR3 runs 15 residues. CDR1 is SGHRS and CDR2 is YFSETQ in the germline V gene. Trimming took off 0 bases at V and 3 bases at J, with 12 bases between the two ends. Here the CDR3 reads CASSLEGRGEETQYF. The CDR3 region has the DNA TGCGCCAGCAGCTTGGAGGGGCGCGGCGAAGAGACCCAGTACTTC.

The V call is TRBV4-2, the J call TRBJ1-5; maybe TRBD1 (5 bases). The germline CDR1 and CDR2 sequences are LGHNA and YNFKEQ. The CDR3 extends over 14 amino acids. V lost 0 bases and J 10 bases, leaving 13 bases between the germline ends. CDR3: CASSQDGAEGPQHF. Here the CDR3 DNA reads TGTGCCAGCAGCCAAGATGGGGCTGAAGGACCCCAGCATTTT.

This clone has only one observation. The chain links TRBV6-6 to TRBJ1-4, with 9 bases identical to TRBD1. The J segment lost 8 bases and the V segment lost 7 bases, leaving 14 bases of the junction unmatched. CDR1 and CDR2 (germline): MNHNY, SVGAGI (reference sequence). This CDR3 is 16 amino acids long. The CDR3: CASNHLRDRVGEKLFF. In DNA, the CDR3 is TGTGCCAGCAACCACTTACGGGACAGGGTAGGGGAAAAACTGTTTTTT.

This clone was counted a few times. The chain joins TRBV9 to TRBJ1-2; 8 nucleotides match TRBD1. Trimming cost V 4 bases and J 3 bases; bases outside gene matches: 20. Germline CDR1 and CDR2: SGDLS and YYNGEE. The CDR3 has 19 amino acids. The CDR3, as DNA: TGTGCCAGCAGCCCCTCAGGGGGACAGGCCTCACAGTACTACTATGGCTACACCTTC. Protein product: CASSPSGGQASQYYYGYTF.

V usage is TRBV6-5 and J usage is TRBJ2-4; possible D gene TRBD2, 5 bases. CDR3 length: 15 residues. Per germline, CDR1 MNHEY and CDR2 SVGAGI. V dropped 3 bases and J dropped 1 base, with 10 bases sitting between them. The CDR3 DNA sequence: TGTGCCAGCAGTTATACGGGAAAGGCCAAAAACATTCAGTACTTC. As protein: CASSYTGKAKNIQYF.

This chain uses TRBV2 with TRBJ1-1, with D possibly being TRBD1 (6 bases). The V gene's germline CDR1 is SNHLY and CDR2 FYNNEI. The CDR3 is made up of 15 amino acids. V was clipped by 3 bases and J by 5 bases, with 16 bases between them. In DNA, the CDR3 is TGTGCCAGCAGTGAGGGGGGAGCGGGGACAACTGAAGCTTTCTTT. This gives the protein CASSEGGAGTTEAFF.

The rearrangement links TRBV29-1 to TRBJ2-3; D gene ambiguous. Germline V gene sequence: CDR1 SQVTM, CDR2 ANQGSEA. The CDR3 is 12 residues long. The V end was cut by 7 bases, the J end by 2 bases, with 10 bases between. The CDR3 sequence: CSASAATDTQYF. The CDR3 coding sequence is TGCAGCGCAAGCGCGGCCACAGATACGCAGTATTTT.

V gene TRBV10-3 combines with J gene TRBJ2-3, with 8 bases lining up with TRBD2. The CDR3 runs to 16 residues. The germline V gene has CDR1 ENHRY and CDR2 SYGVKD. With 4 bases clipped from V and 5 bases from J, the junction kept 11 bases outside the gene matches. The CDR3 reads CAISGPPGGARDTQYF. CDR3 coding DNA: TGTGCCATCAGTGGGCCGCCCGGGGGGGCGAGAGATACGCAGTATTTT.

This chain links TRBV3-1 (or the pseudogene TRBV3-2) with TRBJ2-7; D is undetermined. Germline V gene sequence: CDR1 LGHDT, CDR2 YNNKEL (reference sequence). The CDR3 is 16 amino acids. The V end lost 5 bases, the J end lost 3 bases, and 20 bases lay between the germline ends. The CDR3 spells CASSSGGVALVYEQYF. Here the CDR3 DNA reads TGTGCCAGCAGCTCGGGTGGAGTCGCTCTTGTCTACGAGCAGTACTTC.

The chain is built from TRBV7-9 and TRBJ2-2; 7 nucleotides agree with TRBD2. The germline V gene encodes CDR1 SEHNR and CDR2 FQNEAQ (reference sequence). This CDR3 comprises 15 residues. With V trimmed by 5 bases and J by 0 bases, 3 bases remained unmatched. CDR3 residues: CASSRSGANTGELFF. The CDR3 DNA reads as TGTGCCAGCAGCCGAAGCGGGGCGAACACCGGGGAGCTGTTTTTT.

This clone has ten or more counts. CDR3: CASSLAGASTGELFF. CDR3 nucleotides: TGCGCCAGCAGCCTAGCGGGGGCTAGCACCGGGGAGCTGTTTTTT. The rearrangement links TRBV5-1 to TRBJ2-2, with TRBD2 matching over 10 bases. This CDR3 is built from 15 residues. Germline values: CDR1 SGHRS, CDR2 YFSETQ. The V segment lost 4 bases and the J segment 4 bases; nucleotides outside the gene matches: 4.

V and J are TRBV2 and TRBJ2-1, with D possibly matching TRBD2 (5 bases). The CDR3 loop spans 13 amino acids. V lost 5 bases, J lost 9 bases, and 14 bases lay in between. Germline V gene data show CDR1 as SNHLY and CDR2 as FYNNEI. The CDR3: CASSWLPSGEQFF. The CDR3 coding sequence is TGTGCCAGCAGTTGGCTTCCAAGCGGTGAGCAGTTCTTC. Using reference TRBV2 and TRBJ2-1 for the parts outside the CDR3, the full variable domain is EPEVTQTPSHQVTQMGQEVILRCVPISNHLYFYWYRQILGQKVEFLVSFYNNEISEKSEIFDDQFSVERPDGSNFTLKIRSTKLEDSAMYFCASSWLPSGEQFFGPGTRLTVL.

This chain joins TRBV3-1 (or the pseudogene TRBV3-2) and TRBJ1-2, with D possibly TRBD1 on 5 matching bases. The CDR3 length is 17 residues. CDR1 and CDR2 (germline): LGHDT, YNNKEL (reference sequence). Trimming removed 4 bases at V and 2 bases at J, with 20 bases between. This CDR3 reads CASSPELGGLVNYGYTF. CDR3 sequence (DNA): TGTGCCAGCAGCCCAGAGCTGGGGGGGTTAGTAAACTATGGCTACACCTTC.

The V gene is TRBV9, the J gene TRBJ2-3; 7 bases fit TRBD2. CDR3 length: 16 amino acids. Germline CDR1 SGDLS, CDR2 YYNGEE. With V trimmed by 0 bases and J by 3 bases, 7 bases remained unmatched. The CDR3 region is CASSVDGREGTDTQYF. DNA of the CDR3: TGTGCCAGCAGCGTAGATGGGAGGGAGGGAACAGATACGCAGTATTTT.

The J gene is TRBJ1-1, the V gene TRBV19; 9 bases agree with TRBD1. Germline loops: CDR1 LNHDA, CDR2 SQIVND (reference sequence). V shed 4 bases and J 6 bases; nucleotides not matched to a gene: 3. This CDR3 contains 13 residues. The DNA of the CDR3 is TGTGCCAGTAGTAAAGACAGGGGGTCTGAAGCTTTCTTT. This encodes CASSKDRGSEAFF. Drawing the rest from reference TRBV19 and TRBJ1-1, the complete variable domain is DGGITQSPKYLFRKEGQNVTLSCEQNLNHDAMYWYRQDPGQGLRLIYYSQIVNDFQKGDIAEGYSVSREKKESFPLTVTSAQKNPTAFYLCASSKDRGSEAFFGQGTRLTVV.

There are a few counts of this clone. This chain connects TRBV20-1 to TRBJ1-1; D not certain. The CDR3 is 11 amino acids. V dropped 5 bases and J dropped 3 bases, with 7 bases sitting between them. The germline CDR1 and CDR2 sequences are DFQATT and SNEGSKA (reference sequence). As DNA, the CDR3 is TGCAGTGCTGGCCCCTACACTGAAGCTTTCTTT. Its protein is CSAGPYTEAFF.

The rearrangement links TRBV7-6 to TRBJ2-1; D is perhaps TRBD2 (7 bases). V was trimmed by 1 base and J by 5 bases, leaving 12 bases between them. Per germline, CDR1 SGHVS and CDR2 FNYEAQ. The CDR3 spans 15 residues. The CDR3 bases are TGTGCCAGCAGCTTAGGATCGCGGGGGCACAATGAGCAGTTCTTC. This encodes CASSLGSRGHNEQFF.

A single count supports this clone. The gene calls are TRBV15 and TRBJ1-6; 7 bases are a match to TRBD1. The CDR3 runs 15 residues. After removal of 3 bases from V and 7 bases from J, the junction contained 6 bases not matched to a gene. Germline-derived CDR1 and CDR2 are LNHNV and YYDKDF (reference sequence). Here the CDR3 DNA reads TGTGCCACCAGCAGGGGGGGACAGCGAAATTCACCCCTCCACTTT. This encodes CATSRGGQRNSPLHF. Combining the CDR3 with reference TRBV15 and TRBJ1-6 gives the whole variable domain DAMVIQNPRYQVTQFGKPVTLSCSQTLNHNVMYWYQQKSSQAPKLLFHYYDKDFNNEADTPDNFQSRRPNTSFCFLDIRSPGLGDTAMYLCATSRGGQRNSPLHFGNGTRLTVT.

This chain's CDR3 is CASRSGAQEAFF. The CDR3, as DNA: TGTGCCAGCAGGAGTGGGGCGCAAGAAGCTTTCTTT. The V call is TRBV25-1, the J call TRBJ1-1; the D gene is possibly TRBD1 (5 bases). V lost 6 bases and J 8 bases, leaving 13 bases between the germline ends. The germline V gene encodes CDR1 MGHDK and CDR2 SYGVNS. The CDR3 loop spans 12 amino acids.

There are a few counts of this clone. The chain joins TRBV5-1 to TRBJ2-5, with 11 positions matching TRBD2. This CDR3 region has 17 residues. J lost 2 bases, V lost 4 bases, and 10 bases had no gene match. CDR1 is SGHRS, CDR2 YFSETQ, per germline. The CDR3 here is CASSHGSGGVGQETQYF. The CDR3 region has the DNA TGCGCCAGCAGCCACGGTAGCGGGGGGGTTGGACAAGAGACCCAGTACTTC.

This chain joins TRBV19 and TRBJ1-2; 10 bases match TRBD1. The CDR3 totals 15 residues. Germline lookup yields CDR1 LNHDA and CDR2 SQIVND (reference sequence). With 3 bases clipped from V and 9 bases from J, the junction kept 10 bases outside the gene matches. The CDR3 reads CASSIPGQGIGSYTF. The DNA of the CDR3 is TGTGCCAGTAGTATTCCGGGACAGGGGATTGGGAGCTACACCTTC.

V usage is TRBV3-1 (or the pseudogene TRBV3-2) and J usage is TRBJ1-4; D uncertain. The length of the CDR3 is 13 residues. Germline values: CDR1 LGHDT, CDR2 YNNKEL (reference sequence). V shed 4 bases and J shed 8 bases, with 11 bases lying between them. The CDR3 region is CASSLTAREKLFF. The CDR3 DNA reads as TGTGCCAGCAGCCTCACCGCGAGGGAAAAACTGTTTTTT.

The rearrangement uses TRBV4-2 and TRBJ1-6; D unclear. Trimming took 4 bases from V and 5 from J, leaving 9 bases between them. The germline gives CDR1 LGHNA, CDR2 YNFKEQ. The CDR3 has 14 amino acids. This chain's CDR3 is CASSPSLDNSPLHF. CDR3 DNA: TGTGCCAGCAGCCCGAGTTTAGATAATTCACCCCTCCACTTT.

The J gene is TRBJ2-7, the V gene TRBV5-1; D might be TRBD1 (5 bases). The CDR3 is 14 amino acids. CDR1 and CDR2 (germline): SGHRS, YFSETQ. The V and J ends lost 2 bases and 0 bases respectively, with 9 bases between them. The CDR3 loop reads CASSFQGGSYEQYF. In DNA form, the CDR3 reads TGCGCCAGCAGCTTTCAGGGTGGCTCCTACGAGCAGTACTTC. The whole variable domain, filled in from reference TRBV5-1 and TRBJ2-7, reads KAGVTQTPRYLIKTRGQQVTLSCSPISGHRSVSWYQQTPGQGLQFLFEYFSETQRNKGNFPGRFSGRQFSNSRSEMNVSTLELGDSALYLCASSFQGGSYEQYFGPGTRLTVT.